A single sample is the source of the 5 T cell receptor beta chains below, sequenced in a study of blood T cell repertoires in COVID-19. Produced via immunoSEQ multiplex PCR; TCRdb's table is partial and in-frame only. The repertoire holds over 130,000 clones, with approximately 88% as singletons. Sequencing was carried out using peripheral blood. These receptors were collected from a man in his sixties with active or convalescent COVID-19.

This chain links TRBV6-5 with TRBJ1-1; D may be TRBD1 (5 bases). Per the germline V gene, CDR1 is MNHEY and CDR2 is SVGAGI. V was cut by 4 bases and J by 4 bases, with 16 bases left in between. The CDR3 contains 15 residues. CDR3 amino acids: CASSSVGQGSTEAFF. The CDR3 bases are TGTGCCAGCAGTTCCGTCGGTCAGGGAAGCACTGAAGCTTTCTTT.

The CDR3: CASSLRLAGGGETQYF. The CDR3 DNA sequence: TGTGCCAGCTCACTCCGACTAGCGGGAGGCGGAGAGACCCAGTACTTC. This chain links TRBV18 with TRBJ2-5, with 13 bases identical to TRBD2. V lost 4 bases to trimming and J lost 4 bases; unmatched junction nucleotides: 6. The CDR3 has 16 amino acids. From germline, CDR1 is KGHSH and CDR2 LQKENI.

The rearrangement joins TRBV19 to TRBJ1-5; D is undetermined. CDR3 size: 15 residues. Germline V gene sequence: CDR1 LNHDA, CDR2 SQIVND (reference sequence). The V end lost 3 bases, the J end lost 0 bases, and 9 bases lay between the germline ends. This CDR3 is CASSISSYSNQPQHF. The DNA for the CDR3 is TGTGCCAGTAGTATTAGCAGTTATAGCAATCAGCCCCAGCATTTT.

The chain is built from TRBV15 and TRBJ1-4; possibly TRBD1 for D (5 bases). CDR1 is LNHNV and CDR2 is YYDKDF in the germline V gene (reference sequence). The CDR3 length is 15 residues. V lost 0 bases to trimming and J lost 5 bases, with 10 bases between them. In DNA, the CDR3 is TGTGCCACCAGCAGAGATAGGGGAGGGAATGAAAAACTGTTTTTT. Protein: CATSRDRGGNEKLFF.

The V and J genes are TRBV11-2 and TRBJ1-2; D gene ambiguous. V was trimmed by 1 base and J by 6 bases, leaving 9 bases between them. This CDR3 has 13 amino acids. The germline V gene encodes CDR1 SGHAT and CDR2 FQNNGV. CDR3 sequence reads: CASSLARRDGYTF. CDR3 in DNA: TGTGCCAGCAGCTTAGCGCGGCGAGATGGCTACACCTTC.